Below, 26 T cell receptor beta chains from the same sample are listed, as sequenced in a study of cytomegalovirus exposure and HLA in healthy donors. PCR employed 60 Vbeta and 13 Jbeta primers. Assay: immunoSEQ multiplex PCR; the TCRdb copy retains only in-frame clones and omits some. The data contain about 100,000 clones, under 80% of them singletons. The sample comprised PBMCs. The receptors stem from a woman aged 18-29 years in good health and CMV-seropositive.

This rearrangement joins TRBV6-5 to TRBJ1-4, with 10 bases matching TRBD1. J lost 7 bases, V lost 6 bases, and 8 bases had no gene match. Germline CDR1 MNHEY, CDR2 SVGAGI. The CDR3 consists of 15 residues. This CDR3 reads CASRPDRGRFEKLFF. DNA of the CDR3: TGTGCCAGCAGGCCCGACAGGGGGCGGTTTGAAAAACTGTTTTTT.

This clone was observed a single time. The chain recombines TRBV11-3 with TRBJ2-7; D is unclear. V was shortened by 4 bases and J by 2 bases, with 9 bases between the two germline ends. The germline V gene has CDR1 SGHNT and CDR2 YENEEA. CDR3 length: 13 amino acids. The CDR3 sequence is CASSYGLTYEQYF. In DNA form, the CDR3 reads TGTGCCAGCAGCTATGGGCTGACCTACGAGCAGTACTTC.

The rearrangement joins TRBV6-5 to TRBJ2-7; TRBD2 matches at 9 bases. Germline V CDR1 and CDR2: MNHEY, SVGAGI. The CDR3 length is 15 residues. CDR3 sequence (DNA): TGTTACTCCCGGCGGAGCCTAGCGGGGCCCTACGAGCAGTACTTC. This sequence encodes CYSRRSLAGPYEQYF.

The chain links TRBV5-8 to TRBJ2-3; 14 bases fit TRBD2. Germline trimming cut 4 bases from V and 8 bases from J; bases unmatched to any gene: 9. The CDR3 consists of 16 residues. Germline lookup yields CDR1 SGHTS and CDR2 YDEGEE. CDR3 protein: CASSLIPGTSGGTQYF. The CDR3 coding sequence is TGTGCCAGCAGCCTGATACCCGGGACTAGCGGGGGTACGCAGTATTTT.

This chain joins TRBV4-3 and TRBJ2-7, with 10 bases fitting TRBD1. Germline V lookup: CDR1 LGHNA, CDR2 YSLEER. The length of the CDR3 is 15 residues. Trimming took 1 base from V and 4 from J; bases not matched to a gene: 4. The CDR3 DNA is TGCGCCAGCAGCCAAGTGGGGACAGGGGTTTACGAGCAGTACTTC. It translates to CASSQVGTGVYEQYF.

The CDR3 loop is CALRDTTYEQYF. The DNA for the CDR3 is TGTGCCCTCCGGGACACCACCTACGAGCAGTACTTC. The chain has TRBV30 and TRBJ2-5; a possible D gene is TRBD1 (6 bases). The DNA end favors TRBJ2-7, so the J call may be wrong. Germline V gene data show CDR1 as GTSNPN and CDR2 as SVGIG (reference sequence). The length of the CDR3 is 12 residues.

Here the CDR3 reads CAITQDRETGELFF. The CDR3 region has the DNA TGTGCCATCACCCAGGACAGGGAAACCGGGGAGCTGTTTTTT. This sequence joins TRBV10-3 and TRBJ2-2, with 8 bases aligning to TRBD1. The CDR3 contains 14 residues. The trim removed 7 bases at V and 5 bases at J, leaving 6 bases unmatched. Germline V CDR1 and CDR2: ENHRY, SYGVKD.

This sequence joins TRBV7-2 and TRBJ2-3; D is undetermined. The ends were cut back, 5 bases at V and 0 bases at J, with 15 bases in the middle. CDR1 is SGHTA, CDR2 FQGNSA, per germline. The CDR3 spans 16 residues. The DNA of the CDR3 is TGTGCCAGCAGCCCCCACACCCTAGGTAGCACAGATACGCAGTATTTT. Residues: CASSPHTLGSTDTQYF.

The chain recombines TRBV27 with TRBJ2-1; 10 nucleotides line up with TRBD2. The CDR3 is 15 residues long. Germline V CDR1 and CDR2: MNHEY, SMNVEV (reference sequence). J lost 5 bases, V lost 6 bases, and 7 bases had no gene match. CDR3 sequence reads: CASRAVAGGNNEQFF. The CDR3 DNA follows: TGTGCCAGCAGAGCGGTAGCGGGAGGCAACAATGAGCAGTTCTTC.

Comments on this clone: Germline and junction disagree at one end, which may indicate a read error. This chain links TRBV29-1 with TRBJ2-3; no clear D gene. Germline V gene lookup returns CDR1 SQVTM and CDR2 ANQGSEA. The CDR3 is 12 residues long. CDR3 nucleotide sequence: TGCAGCGTATCGCTGCGTGGAGATGCGCAGTATTTT. Amino acid sequence: CSVSLRGDAQYF.

The CDR3 is CASSPRQGSYNEQFF. As DNA, the CDR3 is TGTGCCAGCAGCCCGAGACAGGGATCCTACAATGAGCAGTTCTTC. The chain recombines TRBV7-8 with TRBJ2-1; 7 bases are shared with TRBD1. Germline CDR1 and CDR2: SGHVS and FQNEAQ. This CDR3 comprises 15 residues. The trim removed 5 bases at V and 1 base at J, leaving 5 bases unmatched.

This clone was recorded a few times. Written as DNA, the CDR3 is TGTGCCAGCACAACCGGGACAGGGGACACCGGGGAGCTGTTTTTT. This gives the protein CASTTGTGDTGELFF. The rearrangement links TRBV28 to TRBJ2-2; 10 bases align to TRBD1. The CDR3 covers 15 residues. The ends lost 7 bases at V and 3 bases at J; junction bases unmatched: 5. Germline CDR1 reads MDHEN; CDR2 reads SYDVKM.

The chain has TRBV13 and TRBJ2-1, with 10 bases matching TRBD1. The CDR3 sequence is 15 residues long. Looked up from germline, CDR1 is PRHDT and CDR2 is FYEKMQ (reference sequence). Trimming at V came to 1 base and at J to 8 bases, leaving 5 bases not matched to a gene. CDR3 in amino acids: CASSLVGQGTDEQFF. In nucleotides, the CDR3 is TGTGCCAGCAGCTTAGTGGGACAGGGGACCGATGAGCAGTTCTTC.

V is TRBV4-3 and J is TRBJ2-1; the match to TRBD2 covers 7 bases. Losses at the gene ends were 0 bases for V and 8 bases for J; bases not matched to a gene: 13. Germline V lookup: CDR1 LGHNA, CDR2 YSLEER. The length of the CDR3 is 17 residues. The CDR3 reads CASSQDGGQWGRDEQFF. The CDR3 bases are TGCGCCAGCAGCCAAGATGGAGGCCAGTGGGGGAGGGATGAGCAGTTCTTC.

The CDR3 DNA sequence: TGTGCCAGCAGTTTATTAGGACTAGCGGGAACCACAGATACGCAGTATTTT. Translating it yields CASSLLGLAGTTDTQYF. V is TRBV28 and J is TRBJ2-3; 12 bases match TRBD2. The CDR3 contains 17 residues. Germline V CDR1 and CDR2: MDHEN, SYDVKM. V lost 1 base, J lost 2 bases, and 4 bases stayed unmatched.

There are a few counts of this clone. The chain combines TRBV29-1 with TRBJ2-5; 7 bases agree with TRBD1. The DNA matches TRBJ2-7 better at its end, which makes the J call doubtful. The CDR3 loop spans 13 amino acids. The germline V gene encodes CDR1 SQVTM and CDR2 ANQGSEA. The CDR3 protein is CSVGDRTVYEQYF. CDR3 coding DNA: TGCAGCGTTGGGGACAGAACGGTCTACGAGCAGTACTTC.

This clone was recorded a few times. The gene calls are TRBV27 and TRBJ2-3; a possible D gene is TRBD2 (5 bases). Germline V lookup: CDR1 MNHEY, CDR2 SMNVEV (reference sequence). With 3 bases removed from V and 6 bases from J, the gap between germline ends came to 13 bases. CDR3 length equals 14 residues. CDR3 loop: CASSFSGMGDTQYF. DNA of the CDR3: TGTGCCAGCAGTTTCTCCGGGATGGGCGATACGCAGTATTTT.

The chain combines TRBV18 with TRBJ2-1; D possibly corresponds to TRBD2 (6 bases). Germline V gives CDR1 KGHSH, CDR2 LQKENI. V lost 5 bases and J 0 bases, leaving 8 bases between the germline ends. The CDR3 is made up of 14 amino acids. CDR3 nucleotides: TGTGCCAGCTCATGGAGGGACTCCTACAATGAGCAGTTCTTC. It yields the protein CASSWRDSYNEQFF.

The gene calls are TRBV28 and TRBJ1-4; 7 bases match TRBD1. This CDR3 has 20 amino acids. CDR1 MDHEN and CDR2 SYDVKM come from the germline V gene. J gave up 0 bases and V 5 bases, and 18 bases lay outside the gene matches. For the CDR3, the DNA is TGTGCCAGCAGTGTTCCGACAGGGTTATTCGAGCTGGCAACTAATGAAAAACTGTTTTTT. Protein product: CASSVPTGLFELATNEKLFF.

J is TRBJ2-7 and V is TRBV6-1; D may be TRBD2 (7 bases). Germline V gives CDR1 MNHNS, CDR2 SASEGT. V lost 10 bases and J 5 bases, leaving 18 bases between the germline ends. The CDR3 contains 13 residues. The CDR3 sequence is CAIRGGGIDEQYF. The CDR3 DNA follows: TGTGCCATCCGGGGAGGGGGGATAGACGAGCAGTACTTC.

This clone has only one observation. The chain uses TRBV5-1 and TRBJ2-5, with D possibly being TRBD2 (6 bases). CDR3 length: 14 residues. Germline CDR1 reads SGHRS; CDR2 reads YFSETQ. Trimming stripped 0 bases from V and 8 bases from J, with 14 bases between. The CDR3 bases are TGCGCCAGCAGCTTGGGCCCTAGCGAGTCTACCCAGTACTTC. It encodes CASSLGPSESTQYF.

Note on this clone: Germline is not matched at one junction end, which may reflect a read error. The genes are TRBV19 and TRBJ1-1; the match to TRBD1 covers 7 bases. Germline-derived CDR1 and CDR2 are LNHDA and SQIVND (reference sequence). This CDR3 is 13 amino acids long. This CDR3 reads CASSVDRATEAFF. The CDR3 coding sequence is TGTGCCAGTAGTGTAGACAGGGCCACTGAAGCTTTCTTT.

The V and J genes are TRBV27 and TRBJ1-1; D might be TRBD1 (5 bases). The CDR3 loop spans 16 amino acids. The germline gives CDR1 MNHEY, CDR2 SMNVEV (reference sequence). V lost 1 base and J 1 base, leaving 13 bases between the germline ends. Here the CDR3 reads CASSLFPGTGNTEAFF. CDR3 nucleotide sequence: TGTGCCAGCAGTTTATTCCCCGGGACTGGGAACACTGAAGCTTTCTTT.

Only a few counts were recorded for this clone. V usage is TRBV5-1 and J usage is TRBJ2-5; 12 bases agree with TRBD2. Germline lookup yields CDR1 SGHRS and CDR2 YFSETQ. The CDR3 has 15 residues. After removal of 2 bases from V and 5 bases from J, the junction contained 4 bases not matched to a gene. In nucleotides, the CDR3 is TGCGCCAGCAGCTTACTAGCGGGAGGCGTGGAGACCCAGTACTTC. Protein product: CASSLLAGGVETQYF. Together with reference TRBV5-1 and TRBJ2-5, the CDR3 gives the full variable domain: KAGVTQTPRYLIKTRGQQVTLSCSPISGHRSVSWYQQTPGQGLQFLFEYFSETQRNKGNFPGRFSGRQFSNSRSEMNVSTLELGDSALYLCASSLLAGGVETQYFGPGTRLLVL.

This clone turned up a few times. CDR3 in DNA: TGTGCCAGCAGCCGAGACAGCGCCTACAATGAGCAGTTCTTC. Translation: CASSRDSAYNEQFF. This chain joins TRBV7-6 and TRBJ2-1; tentative D call: TRBD1 (5 bases). Germline-derived CDR1 and CDR2 are SGHVS and FNYEAQ. There are 14 residues in the CDR3. V dropped 5 bases and J dropped 2 bases, with 10 bases sitting between them.

The chain links TRBV10-3 to TRBJ2-3; the match to TRBD2 covers 8 bases. The CDR3 consists of 14 residues. Germline loops: CDR1 ENHRY, CDR2 SYGVKD. The junction had 4 bases not matched to a gene; V was cut back by 3 bases and J by 5 bases. CDR3 sequence reads: CAISEETSEDTQYF. CDR3 nucleotides: TGTGCCATCAGTGAAGAGACTAGCGAAGATACGCAGTATTTT.